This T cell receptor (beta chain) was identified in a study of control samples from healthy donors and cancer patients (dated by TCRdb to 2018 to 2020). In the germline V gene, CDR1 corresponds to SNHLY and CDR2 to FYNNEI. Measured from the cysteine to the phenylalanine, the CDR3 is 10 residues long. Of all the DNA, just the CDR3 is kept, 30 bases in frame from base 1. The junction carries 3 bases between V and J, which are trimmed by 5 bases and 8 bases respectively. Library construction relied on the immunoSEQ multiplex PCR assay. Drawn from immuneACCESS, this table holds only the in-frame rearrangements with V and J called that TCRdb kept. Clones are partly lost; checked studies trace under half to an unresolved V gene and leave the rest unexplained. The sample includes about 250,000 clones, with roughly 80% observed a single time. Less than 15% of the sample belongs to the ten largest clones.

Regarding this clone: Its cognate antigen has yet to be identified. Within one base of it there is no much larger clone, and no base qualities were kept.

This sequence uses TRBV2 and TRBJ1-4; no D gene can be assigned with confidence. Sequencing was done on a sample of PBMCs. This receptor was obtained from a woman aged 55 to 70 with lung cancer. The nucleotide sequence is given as TGTGCCAGCAGTTCAGAAAAACTGTTTTTT. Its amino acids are CASSSEKLFF.